Listed below are T cell receptor beta chains from one sample, sequenced in a study of identical twins. MiXCR, run by TCRdb on the 5' RACE reads, gives a single entry per CDR3 protein. This sample has around 670,000 distinct CDR3 sequences; over 5% occur once, and the top ten carry approximately 2%. The sequencing input was naive T cells sorted from blood. The receptors here all came from a man aged 18 to 29 in good health. Both conserved end residues are part of each CDR3. D genes are given only for firm matches. Clone size is not always given. Where it is, it says once, few, many or a class for expanded clones.

size: many; J: TRBJ2-1; V: TRBV5-1; D: TRBD2; CDR3: CASSSLAGGGDEQFF; DNA: TGCGCCAGCAGCTCCTTAGCGGGAGGGGGGGATGAGCAGTTCTTC
size: many; J: TRBJ1-1; V: TRBV5-1; D: -; CDR3: CASSQVLGQEAFF; DNA: TGCGCCAGCAGCCAGGTACTTGGACAGGAAGCTTTCTTT
size: many; J: TRBJ2-1; V: TRBV4-1; D: TRBD2; CDR3: CAVSGRAYNEQFF; DNA: TGCGCCGTCAGCGGGAGAGCCTACAATGAGCAGTTCTTC
size: many; J: TRBJ2-1; V: TRBV4-2; D: -; CDR3: CASSQDPGLTYNEQFF; DNA: TGTGCCAGCAGCCAAGATCCAGGCCTCACCTACAATGAGCAGTTCTTC
size: many; J: TRBJ1-1; V: TRBV20-1; D: -; CDR3: CSAPGAEAFF; DNA: TGCAGTGCCCCGGGGGCTGAAGCTTTCTTT
size: many; J: TRBJ1-4; V: TRBV4-2; D: -; CDR3: CASSQAGDRGEKLFF; DNA: TGTGCCAGCAGCCAAGCGGGGGATAGGGGTGAAAAACTGTTTTTT
size: many; J: TRBJ2-1; V: TRBV7-8; D: TRBD1; CDR3: CASSGRTGGYNEQFF; DNA: TGTGCCAGCAGCGGAAGGACAGGGGGATACAATGAGCAGTTCTTC
size: -; J: TRBJ2-7; V: TRBV4-3; D: -; CDR3: CASSQDEFRGRTYEQYF; DNA: TGCGCCAGCAGCCAAGATGAGTTCCGGGGGCGAACCTACGAGCAGTACTTC
size: few; J: TRBJ1-5; V: TRBV7-8; D: -; CDR3: CASSLARLGNQPQHF; DNA: TGTGCCAGCAGCTTAGCCCGGCTGGGGAATCAGCCCCAGCATTTT
size: -; J: TRBJ2-2; V: TRBV29-1; D: TRBD2; CDR3: CSVEGLAGDGGELFF; DNA: TGCAGCGTTGAAGGACTAGCGGGAGATGGCGGGGAGCTGTTTTTT
size: many; J: TRBJ2-1; V: TRBV6-1; D: -; CDR3: CASSPPRIAEYSYNEQFF; DNA: TGTGCCAGCAGCCCACCCAGGATAGCGGAATACTCCTACAATGAGCAGTTCTTC
size: many; J: TRBJ1-6; V: TRBV27; D: TRBD1; CDR3: CASTRTGGVRSGSPLHF; DNA: TGTGCCAGCACCCGGACAGGGGGGGTCAGGTCAGGATCACCCCTCCACTTT
size: few; J: TRBJ2-1; V: TRBV28; D: TRBD2; CDR3: CASSAGTRVYNEQFF; DNA: TGTGCCAGCAGCGCCGGGACTAGAGTTTACAATGAGCAGTTCTTC
size: many; J: TRBJ2-1; V: TRBV28; D: TRBD2; CDR3: CASSLAGVKDNEQFF; DNA: TGTGCCAGCAGTTTAGCGGGAGTCAAGGACAATGAGCAGTTCTTC
size: -; J: TRBJ2-4; V: TRBV12-3/TRBV12-4; D: -; CDR3: CASTPHGGLAKNIQYF; DNA: TGTGCCAGCACCCCCCACGGGGGACTAGCCAAAAACATTCAGTACTTC
size: many; J: TRBJ2-1; V: TRBV27; D: TRBD2; CDR3: CASSPTSEFF; DNA: TGTGCCAGCAGTCCGACTAGCGAGTTCTTC
size: many; J: TRBJ2-3; V: TRBV11-2; D: TRBD2; CDR3: CASSSRTSGRTSTDTQYF; DNA: TGTGCCAGCAGCTCCCGGACTAGCGGGAGGACTAGCACAGATACGCAGTATTTT
size: -; J: TRBJ2-5; V: TRBV29-1; D: TRBD2; CDR3: CSVDGREASGSGWETQYF; DNA: TGCAGCGTTGATGGGCGAGAGGCTAGCGGGTCGGGATGGGAGACCCAGTACTTC
size: few; J: TRBJ2-4; V: TRBV7-9; D: TRBD2; CDR3: CASSPGLAGSGNIQYF; DNA: TGTGCCAGCAGCCCCGGACTAGCGGGGTCGGGTAACATTCAGTACTTC
size: few; J: TRBJ2-3; V: TRBV20-1; D: TRBD2; CDR3: CSATPTSGITDTQYF; DNA: TGCAGTGCAACTCCGACTAGCGGGATAACAGATACGCAGTATTTT
size: few; J: TRBJ1-1; V: TRBV6-1; D: -; CDR3: CASSGYRDTEAFF; DNA: TGTGCCAGCAGTGGGTACAGGGACACTGAAGCTTTCTTT
size: few; J: TRBJ2-5; V: TRBV20-1; D: -; CDR3: CSARDGSRVKETQYF; DNA: TGCAGTGCTAGAGATGGGTCTAGGGTAAAAGAGACCCAGTACTTC
size: many; J: TRBJ2-1; V: TRBV18; D: -; CDR3: CASSPSAVTYNEQFF; DNA: TGTGCCAGCTCACCGTCCGCGGTTACCTACAATGAGCAGTTCTTC
size: few; J: TRBJ2-7; V: TRBV5-6; D: TRBD1; CDR3: CASSMDRASYEQYF; DNA: TGTGCCAGCAGCATGGACAGGGCCTCCTACGAGCAGTACTTC
size: many; J: TRBJ1-5; V: TRBV6-2/TRBV6-3; D: -; CDR3: CASSSYGQPYNQPQHF; DNA: TGTGCCAGCAGTTCTTACGGACAGCCGTACAATCAGCCCCAGCATTTT
size: -; J: TRBJ2-4; V: TRBV5-4; D: TRBD1; CDR3: CASSSYTGGEAKNIQYF; DNA: TGTGCCAGCAGCTCGTATACAGGGGGCGAAGCCAAAAACATTCAGTACTTC
size: -; J: TRBJ1-5; V: TRBV12-3/TRBV12-4; D: TRBD1; CDR3: CASSQGTGSRNQPQHF; DNA: TGTGCCAGCAGCCAAGGGACAGGCAGTCGCAATCAGCCCCAGCATTTT
size: many; J: TRBJ1-1; V: TRBV12-3/TRBV12-4; D: -; CDR3: CASSLWAGANTEAFF; DNA: TGTGCCAGCAGTTTATGGGCAGGAGCGAACACTGAAGCTTTCTTT
size: few; J: TRBJ2-7; V: TRBV2; D: -; CDR3: CASSDSPEAYEQYF; DNA: TGTGCCAGCAGTGATTCTCCAGAAGCCTACGAGCAGTACTTC
size: few; J: TRBJ2-7; V: TRBV7-2; D: -; CDR3: CASSLGWSSYEQYF; DNA: TGTGCCAGCAGCTTAGGGTGGAGCTCCTACGAGCAGTACTTC
size: many; J: TRBJ2-1; V: TRBV12-3/TRBV12-4; D: TRBD2; CDR3: CASSFSPSGRYNEQFF; DNA: TGTGCCAGCAGTTTTAGTCCTAGCGGGAGGTACAATGAGCAGTTCTTC
size: -; J: TRBJ2-2; V: TRBV12-3/TRBV12-4; D: -; CDR3: CASSFRPGLAGELFF; DNA: TGTGCCAGCAGTTTTCGCCCAGGGTTGGCCGGGGAGCTGTTTTTT
size: few; J: TRBJ2-5; V: TRBV14; D: TRBD1; CDR3: CASSQGQGYPETQYF; DNA: TGTGCCAGCAGCCAAGGACAGGGTTATCCAGAGACCCAGTACTTC
size: once; J: TRBJ1-2; V: TRBV28; D: -; CDR3: CANSRWGVANYGYTF; DNA: TGTGCCAACAGCCGCTGGGGGGTAGCTAACTATGGCTACACCTTC
size: -; J: TRBJ2-1; V: TRBV5-1; D: TRBD2; CDR3: CASSRTSGRAITAYNEQFF; DNA: TGCGCCAGCAGCAGGACTAGCGGGAGGGCAATCACGGCCTACAATGAGCAGTTCTTC
size: few; J: TRBJ2-1; V: TRBV9; D: TRBD2; CDR3: CASSVVGSGRGLEQFF; DNA: TGTGCCAGCAGCGTAGTGGGTAGCGGGAGGGGACTAGAGCAGTTCTTC
size: -; J: TRBJ2-3; V: TRBV7-8; D: -; CDR3: CASSLAPFTDTQYF; DNA: TGTGCCAGCAGCTTAGCGCCCTTCACAGATACGCAGTATTTT
size: few; J: TRBJ2-1; V: TRBV20-1; D: TRBD2; CDR3: CSAIPGTSGSGGEQFF; DNA: TGCAGTGCTATCCCCGGGACTAGCGGGAGTGGCGGTGAGCAGTTCTTC
size: -; J: TRBJ2-1; V: TRBV9; D: TRBD1; CDR3: CASSVAGGNEQFF; DNA: TGTGCCAGCAGCGTAGCAGGGGGCAATGAGCAGTTCTTC
size: many; J: TRBJ1-5; V: TRBV28; D: -; CDR3: CASSPTDNSNQPQHF; DNA: TGTGCCAGCAGTCCGACAGACAATAGCAATCAGCCCCAGCATTTT
size: -; J: TRBJ2-2; V: TRBV4-3; D: TRBD2; CDR3: CASSPTGGFPGELFF; DNA: TGCGCCAGCAGCCCCACGGGGGGGTTCCCCGGGGAGCTGTTTTTT
size: -; J: TRBJ2-1; V: TRBV5-1; D: TRBD2; CDR3: CASSFLAGDVDEQFF; DNA: TGCGCCAGCAGCTTCCTAGCGGGAGATGTCGATGAGCAGTTCTTC
size: few; J: TRBJ2-6; V: TRBV6-2/TRBV6-3; D: -; CDR3: CASSYSIALGKLSGANVLTF; DNA: TGTGCCAGCAGTTACTCGATCGCCTTGGGGAAGCTCTCTGGGGCCAACGTCCTGACTTTC
size: few; J: TRBJ2-1; V: TRBV7-2; D: TRBD2; CDR3: CASSLESGSVRNEQFF; DNA: TGTGCCAGCAGCTTGGAGAGCGGGAGCGTGCGCAATGAGCAGTTCTTC
size: few; J: TRBJ1-2; V: TRBV2; D: -; CDR3: CASSGTPGYGYTF; DNA: TGTGCCAGCAGTGGGACCCCGGGGTATGGCTACACCTTC
size: few; J: TRBJ2-1; V: TRBV6-5; D: TRBD1; CDR3: CASSYSMFGTGGPNNEQFF; DNA: TGTGCCAGCAGTTACTCGATGTTCGGGACAGGAGGCCCCAACAATGAGCAGTTCTTC
size: many; J: TRBJ1-3; V: TRBV27; D: -; CDR3: CASRQFAGNTIYF; DNA: TGTGCCAGCCGACAGTTTGCTGGAAACACCATATATTTT
size: few; J: TRBJ1-5; V: TRBV7-2; D: -; CDR3: CASRTDHVSQPQHF; DNA: TGTGCCAGCAGAACCGACCACGTTAGTCAGCCCCAGCATTTT